The 6 T cell receptor beta chains in this list originate from one sample, sequenced in a study of blood T cell repertoires in COVID-19. Profiled with immunoSEQ multiplex PCR; TCRdb holds only in-frame clones, not every one. Among about 400,000 clones listed, roughly nine tenths were seen once. The specimen sequenced was PBMCs or T cells enriched from blood (not recorded which). The source is a woman between 25 and 40 years old who had recovered from COVID-19.

V usage is TRBV5-6 and J usage is TRBJ2-7; 7 bases line up with TRBD1. The germline CDR1 and CDR2 sequences are SGHDT and YYEEEE. Trimming cost V 0 bases and J 1 base; bases outside gene matches: 7. The CDR3 has 16 residues. CDR3 region: CASSLAGGRTSYEQYF. CDR3 in DNA: TGTGCCAGCAGCTTGGCAGGGGGACGGACATCCTACGAGCAGTACTTC.

The chain uses TRBV5-4 and TRBJ1-1; no clear D gene. Per germline, CDR1 SGHNT and CDR2 YYREEE (reference sequence). CDR3 length: 10 residues. V was cut by 7 bases and J by 5 bases, with 6 bases left in between. CDR3 residues: CASGSTEAFF. In nucleotides, the CDR3 is TGTGCCAGCGGTAGTACTGAAGCTTTCTTT.

The chain is built from TRBV11-2 and TRBJ2-3; 9 bases line up with TRBD2. CDR3 length: 13 residues. Trimming at V came to 7 bases and at J to 5 bases, leaving 4 bases not matched to a gene. The germline CDR1 and CDR2 sequences are SGHAT and FQNNGV. CDR3: CASMAGGGDTQYF. The CDR3 DNA is TGTGCCAGCATGGCGGGAGGGGGAGATACGCAGTATTTT.

This rearrangement joins TRBV7-3 to TRBJ2-1; no clear D gene. Germline CDR1 is SGHTA and CDR2 is FQGTGA. Trimming shortened V by 5 bases and J by 0 bases, and 14 bases separated the two germline ends. The CDR3 contains 16 residues. CDR3 nucleotide sequence: TGTGCCAGCAGCCCTAACCTGATGAGCTCCTACAATGAGCAGTTCTTC. Residues: CASSPNLMSSYNEQFF.

The rearrangement links TRBV2 to TRBJ2-7, with 8 bases that match TRBD2. The CDR3 contains 16 residues. CDR1 and CDR2 from the germline V gene are SNHLY and FYNNEI. V shed 6 bases, J shed 3 bases, and the junction held 13 bases outside the gene matches. CDR3 protein: CASRGPRGGPSYEQYF. The CDR3 DNA is TGTGCCAGCAGGGGTCCCCGGGGGGGCCCTAGCTACGAGCAGTACTTC.

The rearrangement links TRBV5-6 to TRBJ1-1; TRBD1 might be the D (5 bases). The CDR3 has 15 amino acids. Germline V gene sequence: CDR1 SGHDT, CDR2 YYEEEE. The germline V and J ends were trimmed by 0 bases and 0 bases, with 9 bases remaining between them. In nucleotides, the CDR3 is TGTGCCAGCAGCTTGGCCCAGGGAATGAACACTGAAGCTTTCTTT. It is translated as CASSLAQGMNTEAFF.